Listed below are T cell receptor beta chains from one sample, sequenced in a study of PD-1 blockade in mismatch repair-deficient tumors. Profiling relied on immunoSEQ multiplex PCR, and the TCRdb table lists in-frame clones only, not all of them. This sample has around 120,000 clones, with around nine tenths found just once. Here the sequenced sample was peripheral blood, taken approximately 73 weeks after starting pembrolizumab. These receptors came from an adult with mismatch repair-deficient cancer. Each CDR3 is given with its conserved first and last residue. Fields, in order: V gene, J gene, CDR3 protein.

TRBV28	TRBJ2-7	CASSLRDRGPYLGEQYF
TRBV28	TRBJ2-5	CASASSGTQYF
TRBV11-2	TRBJ2-3	CASSQGLDTQYF
TRBV18	TRBJ2-4	CASSPLEQGATNIQYF
TRBV6-1	TRBJ2-7	CASSEARDPLSFYEQYF
TRBV7-9	TRBJ2-6	CASSPSGADWANVLTF
TRBV2	TRBJ2-3	CASSEARGGTTDTQYF
TRBV5-1	TRBJ2-7	CASSSTGYEQYF
TRBV14	TRBJ2-5	CASSQLGWETQYF
TRBV6-6	TRBJ1-1	CASSYTRTVNTEAFF
TRBV6-4	TRBJ2-7	CASSEEASGPYEQYF
TRBV5-1	TRBJ1-2	CASRARPGTVEAGYTF
TRBV4-3	TRBJ2-7	CASSQDQGSYEQYF
TRBV11-1	TRBJ1-2	CASSLGSDNYGYTF
TRBV5-1	TRBJ2-3	CASRGGPADTQYF
TRBV29-1	TRBJ1-2	CSVRLDRGLGGYTF
TRBV4-1	TRBJ1-3	CASSQGPDSGNTIYF